The rows below give T cell receptor beta chains drawn from one sample of a study of blood T cells in healthy people across ages. TCRdb ran MiXCR on the 5' RACE reads and lists one entry per CDR3 protein. The table shows around 1,000,000 distinct CDR3 sequences, with about 23% occurring only once. This sample was shared with a second study, whose subject was T cells of mothers and their children.

Sequenced sample: blood. The source is a girl aged 2-15 years in good health. The CDR3 runs from the conserved cysteine through the conserved F or W. A D gene is named only where the DNA matches it firmly.

J,D,V,CDR3
TRBJ1-6,NA,TRBV11-3,CASSFGRADNLGSPLHF
TRBJ1-1,NA,TRBV20-1,CSAREKAEAFF
TRBJ1-4,NA,TRBV4-1,CASSQGFRRNEKLFF
TRBJ2-7,NA,TRBV20-1,CSARVRESTYEQYF
TRBJ2-7,TRBD2,TRBV29-1,CSVAGGENEQYF
TRBJ1-1,TRBD1,TRBV27,CASTTEGANTEAFF
TRBJ2-7,TRBD1,TRBV6-5,CASSYTFKGQVSEQYF
TRBJ2-1,TRBD2,TRBV19,CASSPGGLAGVFFF
TRBJ1-2,NA,TRBV5-1,CASSFTGTEYGYTF
TRBJ1-4,NA,TRBV5-1,CASSLKQGWDEKLFF
TRBJ2-3,NA,TRBV6-6,CASLLGPWSEDTQYF
TRBJ1-6,NA,TRBV12-3/TRBV12-4,CASSFRGRNSPLHF
TRBJ1-5,TRBD1,TRBV9,CASSVGVGTVNQPQHF
TRBJ2-3,NA,TRBV29-1,CSPPRTLSAPDTQYF
TRBJ2-5,NA,TRBV29-1,CSGERGIEETQYF
TRBJ2-1,NA,TRBV29-1,CSVEVGGQFF
TRBJ1-2,TRBD1,TRBV7-9,CASSLWDSPVALGGYTF
TRBJ2-2,TRBD1,TRBV20-1,CSARDLGQGLTGELFF